A single sample is the source of the 16 T cell receptor beta chains below, sequenced in a study of T cells after yellow fever vaccination. TCRdb re-called the 5' RACE reads with MiXCR, one entry per CDR3 protein. Altogether 450,000 to 650,000 distinct CDR3 sequences are present, approximately 12% being singletons, with the ten largest covering about 14%. Specimen: PBMCs, collected on the day of the yellow fever booster vaccination. Receptor source: a man aged 25 to 40 who received the YFV17D yellow fever vaccine.

This clonotype has at least ten counts. The chain carries TRBV29-1 and TRBJ2-4, with unresolved D. The CDR3 extends over 12 amino acids. The germline V gene encodes CDR1 SQVTM and CDR2 ANQGSEA. V lost 7 bases and J 12 bases, leaving 19 bases between the germline ends. For the CDR3, the DNA is TGCAGCGCTTTACACCCCCGTGGCGCTCAGTACTTC. Its protein is CSALHPRGAQYF.

This clonotype turned up a few times. The CDR3 loop is CASSLAQGTFYEQYF. DNA of the CDR3: TGCGCCAGCAGCTTGGCACAGGGGACCTTCTACGAGCAGTACTTC. This chain uses TRBV5-1 with TRBJ2-7; 7 bases fit TRBD1. V shed 0 bases, J shed 3 bases, and the junction held 6 bases outside the gene matches. This CDR3 has 15 residues. CDR1 and CDR2 from the germline V gene are SGHRS and YFSETQ.

V and J are TRBV10-3 and TRBJ2-5, with TRBD2 matching 8 bases. The V and J ends lost 10 bases and 2 bases, in that order; junction bases with no gene match: 12. CDR3 length equals 15 residues. Germline V CDR1 and CDR2: ENHRY, SYGVKD. The CDR3 protein is CATASGGRQQETQYF. The DNA of the CDR3 is TGTGCCACCGCCTCAGGCGGGAGGCAACAAGAGACCCAGTACTTC.

The gene calls are TRBV12-3 or TRBV12-4 and TRBJ2-4, with 11 bases identical to TRBD2. Trimming at V came to 2 bases and at J to 1 base, leaving 13 bases not matched to a gene. The CDR3 has 20 amino acids. The CDR3: CASSLLSLAGVKQAKNIQYF. The DNA of the CDR3 is TGTGCCAGCAGTTTATTATCACTAGCGGGAGTCAAGCAGGCCAAAAACATTCAGTACTTC.

This clonotype was seen a handful of times. V is TRBV7-2 and J is TRBJ2-7; D is possibly TRBD2 (5 bases). The germline CDR1 and CDR2 sequences are SGHTA and FQGNSA. This CDR3 has 16 amino acids. Trimming took 4 bases from V and 3 from J, leaving 19 bases between them. The CDR3 is CASSYLAPVSSYEQYF. The CDR3 DNA reads as TGTGCCAGCAGCTACCTAGCTCCCGTATCCAGCTACGAGCAGTACTTC. The variable domain in full, with the rest retrieved from reference TRBV7-2 and TRBJ2-7, is GAGVSQSPSNKVTEKGKDVELRCDPISGHTALYWYRQSLGQGLEFLIYFQGNSAPDKSGLPSDRFSAERTGGSVSTLTIQRTQQEDSAVYLCASSYLAPVSSYEQYFGPGTRLTVT.

This clonotype was seen ten or more times. This sequence joins TRBV12-3 or TRBV12-4 and TRBJ2-5, with 8 bases fitting TRBD1. CDR3 size: 15 residues. Trimming at V came to 3 bases and at J to 7 bases, leaving 10 bases not matched to a gene. CDR3 residues: CASSFLSRGRGTQYF. Here the CDR3 DNA reads TGTGCCAGCAGTTTCTTAAGCAGGGGGCGAGGGACCCAGTACTTC.

The chain joins TRBV9 to TRBJ1-3, with TRBD1 matching over 8 bases. V gave up 4 bases and J gave up 0 bases; unmatched junction bases: 9. The CDR3 runs 17 residues. In germline, CDR1 is SGDLS, CDR2 YYNGEE. This CDR3 is CASSPRTGTFSGNTIYF. The CDR3 DNA reads TGTGCCAGCAGCCCCCGGACAGGGACCTTCTCTGGAAACACCATATATTTT. The complete variable domain, with remaining parts taken from reference TRBV9 and TRBJ1-3, reads DSGVTQTPKHLITATGQRVTLRCSPRSGDLSVYWYQQSLDQGLQFLIQYYNGEERAKGNILERFSAQQFPDLHSELNLSSLELGDSALYFCASSPRTGTFSGNTIYFGEGSWLTVV.

The table lists this clonotype with a count of one. The chain joins TRBV20-1 to TRBJ2-3; D call uncertain. Germline lookup yields CDR1 DFQATT and CDR2 SNEGSKA (reference sequence). The CDR3 extends over 16 amino acids. Trimming shortened V by 0 bases and J by 5 bases, and 18 bases separated the two germline ends. CDR3 nucleotide sequence: TGCAGTGCTAGAGATCCTGACTCCGGATTTGGAGATACGCAGTATTTT. The encoded protein is CSARDPDSGFGDTQYF.

V gene TRBV6-2 or TRBV6-3 combines with J gene TRBJ2-1; D is perhaps TRBD1 (5 bases). V dropped 8 bases and J dropped 0 bases, with 20 bases sitting between them. The CDR3 has 17 amino acids. In germline, CDR1 is MNHEY, CDR2 SVGEGT. CDR3 sequence (DNA): TGTGCCAGCGTGGGGATCCGACAGACGAACTCCTACAATGAGCAGTTCTTC. It translates to CASVGIRQTNSYNEQFF.

This clonotype has more than one count but fewer than ten. The chain recombines TRBV25-1 with TRBJ2-2; D possibly corresponds to TRBD2 (6 bases). The length of the CDR3 is 14 residues. Germline CDR1 MGHDK, CDR2 SYGVNS. Trimming pared 5 bases from V and 5 bases from J, leaving 12 bases between. The CDR3 DNA follows: TGTGCCAGCAGTCCCCCAGGGAGGACCGGGGAGCTGTTTTTT. Translated: CASSPPGRTGELFF.

The chain joins TRBV7-2 to TRBJ2-7, with TRBD1 matching 10 bases. Germline CDR1 is SGHTA and CDR2 is FQGNSA. The ends lost 7 bases at V and 8 bases at J; junction bases unmatched: 8. This CDR3 has 13 residues. CDR3 in amino acids: CASNTGTGVKQYF. CDR3 DNA: TGTGCCAGCAACACCGGGACAGGGGTTAAGCAGTACTTC.

This sequence joins TRBV28 and TRBJ1-5; D uncertain. The germline V gene has CDR1 MDHEN and CDR2 SYDVKM. V lost 7 bases and J lost 4, with 14 bases in between. The CDR3 runs 14 residues. CDR3 sequence: CASTTSPSNQPQHF. DNA for the CDR3: TGTGCCAGCACTACGTCTCCTTCGAATCAGCCCCAGCATTTT.

The chain has TRBV4-2 and TRBJ2-7; D possibly corresponds to TRBD2 (5 bases). Germline-derived CDR1 and CDR2 are LGHNA and YNFKEQ. Trimming pared 4 bases from V and 7 bases from J, leaving 17 bases between. The CDR3 covers 14 residues. The CDR3 DNA reads as TGTGCCAGCAGCCGACTTGCGGGTGGTGGGGAGCAGTACTTC. Protein product: CASSRLAGGGEQYF.

This clonotype came up a few times. The J gene is TRBJ2-5, the V gene TRBV20-1; D unclear. The V gene lost 5 bases and the J gene lost 0 bases, with 16 bases spanning the gap. Germline values: CDR1 DFQATT, CDR2 SNEGSKA (reference sequence). The CDR3 spans 15 residues. The CDR3 coding sequence is TGCAGTGCTCCCTTGGGTGGAGTCTACCAAGAGACCCAGTACTTC. Residues: CSAPLGGVYQETQYF.

The chain combines TRBV29-1 with TRBJ2-6; D remains unclear. Germline loops: CDR1 SQVTM, CDR2 ANQGSEA. This CDR3 is 14 amino acids long. The ends were cut back, 4 bases at V and 0 bases at J, with 7 bases in the middle. CDR3 DNA: TGCAGCGTTGTTTTTGGCTCTGGGGCCAACGTCCTGACTTTC. Protein product: CSVVFGSGANVLTF.

Worth noting for this clonotype: A much bigger clone sits one base away, suggesting this may be a read error. The V and J genes are TRBV7-2 and TRBJ2-1, with D unclear. Germline V gene lookup returns CDR1 SGHTA and CDR2 FQGNSA. V was pared by 1 base and J by 6 bases, with 10 bases between. CDR3 size: 14 residues. CDR3: CASSLDVASNEQFF. As DNA, the CDR3 is TGTGCCAGCAGCTTAGATGTGGCGTCCAATGAGCAGTTCTTC.